Each of the 15 T cell receptor beta chains below was sequenced from the same sample in a study of T cell repertoires in cytomegalovirus infection. A single record per CDR3 protein comes from TCRdb applying MiXCR to the reads. The sample holds 650,000 to 850,000 distinct CDR3 sequences, almost 30% seen once. These receptors' antigens are unknown. The sequences come from cultured CD8+ T cells from PBMCs, collected from culture after CMV antigen stimulation. The receptors shown here come from a human donor in good health (CMV status not recorded). Some clones in this sample may be carry-over from other donors' samples.

The gene calls are TRBV27 and TRBJ1-5, with D maybe TRBD1 (5 bases). CDR3 length: 13 amino acids. Germline CDR1 reads MNHEY; CDR2 reads SMNVEV (reference sequence). V lost 6 bases and J 4 bases, leaving 10 bases between the germline ends. The CDR3 sequence: CASRKGLNQPQHF. The CDR3 DNA follows: TGTGCCAGCAGGAAGGGGCTAAATCAGCCCCAGCATTTT.

This clonotype was counted a few times. V and J are TRBV6-6 and TRBJ2-7; 8 bases match TRBD1. CDR3 length: 12 amino acids. CDR1 and CDR2 from the germline V gene are MNHNY and SVGAGI (reference sequence). The J segment lost 5 bases and the V segment lost 7 bases, leaving 4 bases of the junction unmatched. The CDR3 nucleotides are TGTGCCAGCAATCAGGGGGCGGACGAGCAGTACTTC. As protein: CASNQGADEQYF.

This clonotype was seen more than once but under ten times. The chain uses TRBV9 and TRBJ1-2; a possible D gene is TRBD1 (6 bases). Germline CDR1 and CDR2: SGDLS and YYNGEE. This CDR3 spans 13 amino acids. V shed 2 bases and J shed 3 bases, with 8 bases lying between them. For the CDR3, the DNA is TGTGCCAGCAGCGTGGGGGGCGACTATGGCTACACCTTC. Protein: CASSVGGDYGYTF.

This clonotype was detected a few times. The V gene is TRBV6-2 or TRBV6-3, the J gene TRBJ1-1, with D unclear. V was cut by 7 bases and J by 4 bases, with 7 bases left in between. This CDR3 has 11 amino acids. Germline CDR1 and CDR2: MNHEY and SVGEGT. The DNA of the CDR3 is TGTGCCAGCAAAATAGCCACTGAAGCTTTCTTT. Translating gives CASKIATEAFF.

This clonotype was seen ten or more times. The chain is built from TRBV7-6 and TRBJ1-1; D gene ambiguous. Trimming took 5 bases from V and 0 from J, leaving 10 bases between them. Germline V lookup: CDR1 SGHVS, CDR2 FNYEAQ. The CDR3 has 14 residues. The CDR3 DNA reads TGTGCCAGCAGCATAAACGCGATGAACACTGAAGCTTTCTTT. Translated: CASSINAMNTEAFF.

V gene TRBV7-9 combines with J gene TRBJ2-5; 7 positions agree with TRBD2. Germline V gives CDR1 SEHNR, CDR2 FQNEAQ (reference sequence). The CDR3 runs 15 residues. The V and J ends lost 5 bases and 2 bases, in that order; junction bases with no gene match: 8. In DNA form, the CDR3 reads TGTGCCAGCAGCCAGCGGGATTCCAATCAAGAGACCCAGTACTTC. It is translated as CASSQRDSNQETQYF.

This sequence joins TRBV29-1 and TRBJ2-2, with D perhaps TRBD1 or TRBD2 (6 bases each). This CDR3 is 16 amino acids long. V lost 4 bases, J lost 3 bases, and 18 bases lay in between. Looked up from germline, CDR1 is SQVTM and CDR2 is ANQGSEA. The CDR3 DNA reads as TGCAGCGTTGTTGGCATCTGGAGGGGGGACACCGGGGAGCTGTTTTTT. It is translated as CSVVGIWRGDTGELFF.

This clonotype was seen a single time. The chain is built from TRBV20-1 and TRBJ1-4, with 9 bases fitting TRBD1. The V gene's germline CDR1 is DFQATT and CDR2 SNEGSKA (reference sequence). The ends lost 5 bases at V and 6 bases at J; junction bases unmatched: 10. This CDR3 has 15 residues. The CDR3 loop reads CSAESMGQGHEKLFF. The CDR3 DNA follows: TGCAGTGCTGAGTCGATGGGACAGGGTCATGAAAAACTGTTTTTT.

The chain is built from TRBV27 and TRBJ2-2; 7 bases are a match to TRBD2. V was pared by 1 base and J by 4 bases, with 3 bases of the junction left unmatched. The CDR3 has 15 residues. Germline loops: CDR1 MNHEY, CDR2 SMNVEV (reference sequence). CDR3 sequence (DNA): TGTGCCAGCAGTTTATGGACTAGTTTCACCGGGGAGCTGTTTTTT. Encoded protein: CASSLWTSFTGELFF.

V and J are TRBV19 and TRBJ2-1; no clear D. Germline-derived CDR1 and CDR2 are LNHDA and SQIVND (reference sequence). This CDR3 region has 15 residues. V lost 1 base and J 0 bases, leaving 7 bases between the germline ends. The CDR3 region has the DNA TGTGCCAGTAGTATAGCCCCTTCCTCCTACAATGAGCAGTTCTTC. This codes for CASSIAPSSYNEQFF.

There are a few counts of this clonotype. This sequence joins TRBV20-1 and TRBJ1-2; D perhaps matches TRBD1 (6 bases). V was shortened by 3 bases and J by 5 bases, with 22 bases between the two germline ends. This CDR3 is 16 amino acids long. Looked up from germline, CDR1 is DFQATT and CDR2 is SNEGSKA (reference sequence). The CDR3 sequence: CSARRRGAGSFYGYTF. CDR3 nucleotide sequence: TGCAGTGCTAGGAGGCGGGGGGCAGGGAGTTTTTATGGCTACACCTTC.

The rearrangement uses TRBV6-5 and TRBJ1-6, with D possibly TRBD1 on 5 matching bases. V lost 7 bases, J lost 9 bases, and 22 bases lay in between. Germline lookup yields CDR1 MNHEY and CDR2 SVGAGI. This CDR3 contains 16 residues. In DNA form, the CDR3 reads TGTGCCAGCACCCTGGAGGCAGGGAGATGGCCTTCACCCCTCCACTTT. This translates into CASTLEAGRWPSPLHF.

This clonotype was observed at least ten times. This chain connects TRBV10-3 to TRBJ1-4, with no clear D. V dropped 2 bases and J dropped 7 bases, with 11 bases sitting between them. This CDR3 comprises 14 residues. The V gene's germline CDR1 is ENHRY and CDR2 SYGVKD. This CDR3 reads CAISERVLGEKLFF. Written as DNA, the CDR3 is TGTGCCATCAGTGAGAGGGTACTGGGTGAAAAACTGTTTTTT.

The chain carries TRBV29-1 and TRBJ2-2; a possible D gene is TRBD2 (6 bases). This CDR3 comprises 16 residues. Trimming pared 4 bases from V and 6 bases from J, leaving 21 bases between. Germline V CDR1 and CDR2: SQVTM, ANQGSEA. CDR3 nucleotide sequence: TGCAGCGTTGGCCCGGGCGAGGGCTGGAGGGCCGGGGAGCTGTTTTTT. Amino acids: CSVGPGEGWRAGELFF.

This clonotype was observed a handful of times. The V and J genes are TRBV14 and TRBJ1-1; tentative D call: TRBD1 (5 bases). The CDR3 sequence is 14 residues long. V lost 1 base and J lost 8, with 14 bases in between. Germline V gene lookup returns CDR1 SGHDN and CDR2 FVKESK. CDR3 protein: CASSQGVRTYEAFF. CDR3 bases: TGTGCCAGCAGCCAAGGTGTGAGGACATACGAAGCTTTCTTT.